This TCR beta chain was found in a study of CD8 T cells in Susac syndrome. Diagnostic criteria for definite or probable disease, in their recently defined form, were met by the patients with Susac syndrome. An amount of RNA that ranged from about 0.45 to 1 ug was reverse transcribed with random hexamers. TCRdb reanalysed the immunoSEQ multiplex PCR reads using MiXCR and keeps one entry per CDR3 protein. Of some 94,000 distinct CDR3 sequences listed, roughly 94% are singletons. Germline assignment: CDR1 SGHDT and CDR2 YYEEEE. V shed 5 bases and J shed 3 bases, with 14 bases lying between them. The CDR3 is 14 amino acids.

The origin of this receptor is a human donor with Susac syndrome. Sequenced sample: CD4+ T cells from PBMCs. This chain connects TRBV5-6 to TRBJ2-5, with D perhaps being TRBD1 or TRBD2 (5 bases each). This chain's CDR3 is CASRKGRFEETQYF. CDR3 coding DNA: TGTGCCAGCAGGAAGGGACGGTTCGAAGAGACCCAGTACTTC. Full variable domain (outside the CDR3, taken from reference TRBV5-6 and TRBJ2-5): DAGVTQSPTHLIKTRGQQVTLRCSPKSGHDTVSWYQQALGQGPQFIFQYYEEEERQRGNFPDRFSGHQFPNYSSELNVNALLLGDSALYLCASRKGRFEETQYFGPGTRLLVL.